A selection of T cell receptor beta chains follows, all from one sample in a study of OX40 agonist ivuxolimab in advanced cancers. Produced via immunoSEQ multiplex PCR; TCRdb's table is partial and in-frame only. The sample includes tens of thousands of clones, around 90% seen only once; the top ten take more than 5.5%. This material consisted of CD4+ or CD8+ T cells sorted from blood, taken in a trial of the OX40 agonist ivuxolimab. These receptors were collected from an adult with an advanced solid tumor such as melanoma, head and neck, liver or kidney cancer. The CDR3 runs from the conserved cysteine through the conserved F or W. D genes are given only for firm matches. A clone size is listed for some rows: how often the clone was seen (once, few, many), or a class if it is expanded.

13	TRBV19	NA	TRBJ2-5	NA	TGTGCCAGTAGTATGAGGGCGGAGGCGACCGAGTACTTC	CASSMRAEATEYF
15	TRBV27	TRBD1	TRBJ2-7	NA	TGTGCCAGCAGGGTTGGGACAGGGAGAGGCTACGAGCAGTACTTC	CASRVGTGRGYEQYF
13	TRBV10-3	NA	TRBJ2-1	NA	TGTGCCATCAGTCGGGACTCTTACAATGAGCAGTTCTTC	CAISRDSYNEQFF
16	TRBV27	TRBD2	TRBJ2-7	NA	TGTGCCAGCACTACCCTGACTAGCGGGCCTCCCTACGAGCAGTACTTC	CASTTLTSGPPYEQYF
12	TRBV28	NA	TRBJ2-1	NA	TGTGCCAGCAGCCTAAACTACAATGAGCAGTTCTTC	CASSLNYNEQFF
14	TRBV5-8	NA	TRBJ2-1	NA	TGTGCCAGCAGCACGGCAAGGGTAGGGAATGAGCAGTTCTTC	CASSTARVGNEQFF
16	TRBV5-1	NA	TRBJ2-5	NA	TGCGCCAGCAGCTTGCCAGCTGGTAGTAGCGGAGAGACCCAGTACTTC	CASSLPAGSSGETQYF
16	TRBV6-1	NA	TRBJ1-2	NA	TGTGCCAGCAGTGAATTAGGGACACACGTCCCCAAGGGCTACACCTTC	CASSELGTHVPKGYTF
15	TRBV5-1	NA	TRBJ2-4	NA	TGCGCCAGCAGCTCCTCACGCGGAGGGGTTGCCATTCAGTACTTC	CASSSSRGGVAIQYF
16	TRBV18	NA	TRBJ2-6	once	TGTGCCAGCTCACCTACGAAGGGCCCAGGGGCCAACGTCCTGACTTTC	CASSPTKGPGANVLTF
14	TRBV19	TRBD1	TRBJ1-2	NA	TGTGCCAGTACACCTCCCAGGGGGCGCGCTGGCTACACCTTC	CASTPPRGRAGYTF
16	TRBV25-1	NA	TRBJ2-5	once	TGTGCCAGCATGGCCAGAGGGACGCTGAGACAAGAGACCCAGTACTTC	CASMARGTLRQETQYF
13	TRBV19	NA	TRBJ1-1	NA	TGTGCCAGTAGTATTAGGGGGAACACTGAAGCTTTCTTT	CASSIRGNTEAFF
13	TRBV28	NA	TRBJ2-7	once	TGTGCCAGCAGTTTGAAGTTCCCCCCAGATCCATACTTC	CASSLKFPPDPYF
17	TRBV19	TRBD2	TRBJ2-3	NA	TGTGCCAGTAGTATTGCGGGACTAGCGGGAGGTACAGATACGCAGTATTTT	CASSIAGLAGGTDTQYF
17	TRBV4-1	NA	TRBJ1-5	NA	TGCGCCAGCAGCCAAGGTGTTCTCACATGGAGCAATCAGCCCCAGCATTTT	CASSQGVLTWSNQPQHF
11	TRBV5-6	NA	TRBJ1-1	few	TGTGCCAGCAGCTATAGTGGGGCGGCTTTCTTT	CASSYSGAAFF
14	TRBV5-1	TRBD2	TRBJ2-5	NA	TGCGCCAGCAGCGGGACTACCTACCAAGAGACCCAGTACTTC	CASSGTTYQETQYF
15	TRBV9	TRBD1	TRBJ1-5	few	TGTGCCAGCAGCGGTCCGGGACAGGGAGGCCAGCCCCAGCATTTT	CASSGPGQGGQPQHF
15	TRBV11-3	TRBD2	TRBJ2-3	NA	TGTGCCAGCAGCTCGAGCGGGAAGAGGGCAGATACGCAGTATTTT	CASSSSGKRADTQYF
14	TRBV7-2	TRBD1	TRBJ1-4	NA	TGTGCCAGCAGCCCCGACAGGGTTCGGGAAAAACTGTTTTTT	CASSPDRVREKLFF
15	TRBV15	TRBD1	TRBJ1-2	NA	TGTGCCACCAGCAGATTGACAGGGCGTCCTCCCGGCTACACCTTC	CATSRLTGRPPGYTF
13	TRBV7-6	TRBD1	TRBJ1-1	NA	TGTGCCAGCAGTTTACAGGGGGCCACTGAAGCTTTCTTT	CASSLQGATEAFF
15	TRBV2	NA	TRBJ1-2	few	TGTGCCAGCAGTGAAACAGGACAGATTGGCTATGGCTACACCTTC	CASSETGQIGYGYTF
15	TRBV5-4	TRBD2	TRBJ2-3	NA	TGTGCCAGCAGCTTGGGGACTAGCGGCACAGATACGCAGTATTTT	CASSLGTSGTDTQYF
14	TRBV6-5	NA	TRBJ1-4	NA	TGTGCCAGCAGGCTAGGGGTAACTAATGAAAAACTGTTTTTT	CASRLGVTNEKLFF
16	TRBV27	NA	TRBJ2-2	NA	TGTGCCAGCAGTTTATCCGGATTGGTCTGGACCGGGGAGCTGTTTTTT	CASSLSGLVWTGELFF
17	TRBV5-1	NA	TRBJ2-3	NA	TGCGCCAGCAGCTTGGAAGGAACACCCGTGAGCACAGATACGCAGTATTTT	CASSLEGTPVSTDTQYF
15	TRBV18	NA	TRBJ2-5	NA	TGTGCCAGCTCACCACTCCTCGGACTAAAAGAGACCCAGTACTTC	CASSPLLGLKETQYF
16	TRBV18	TRBD1	TRBJ2-7	NA	TGTGCCAGCTCACGTATAAGACCGGGACAGGGTGGAGAGCAGTACTTC	CASSRIRPGQGGEQYF
20	TRBV5-5	TRBD2	TRBJ2-7	NA	TGTGCCAGCAGCTTGGCCGAGGGACTAGCGGGAGGGCCATCCCCCTACGAGCAGTACTTC	CASSLAEGLAGGPSPYEQYF
18	TRBV28	TRBD1	TRBJ2-6	NA	TGTGCCAGCAGTTTTATCGGACAGGGAATCACTGGGGCCAACGTCCTGACTTTC	CASSFIGQGITGANVLTF
15	TRBV18	NA	TRBJ2-7	NA	TGTGCCAGCTCACCATCCAGGGGAAAAGCCTACGAGCAGTACTTC	CASSPSRGKAYEQYF
14	TRBV5-4	TRBD1	TRBJ1-2	NA	TGTGCCAGCAGCCGACAGGGTGCTAACTATGGCTACACCTTC	CASSRQGANYGYTF